This TCR beta chain was sequenced during a study of blood T cell repertoires in COVID-19. Background on the study: Donors in the United States, Italy and Spain gave samples during acute or convalescent COVID-19.

The ends were cut back, 5 bases at V and 3 bases at J, with 13 bases in the middle. The CDR3 loop spans 14 amino acids. CDR1 is SGHVS and CDR2 is FQNEAQ in the germline V gene. TCRdb's table, derived via immunoSEQ multiplex PCR, lists solely in-frame clones and lacks some. This table has 120,000 or so clones, around 87% appearing once. A single count supports this clone. Sequencing input: peripheral blood. The chain has TRBV7-8 and TRBJ1-1; D perhaps matches TRBD1 (6 bases). This receptor was taken from a woman in her fifties or sixties with acute or convalescent COVID-19. The CDR3 loop is CASSHRQDHTEAFF. The DNA of the CDR3 is TGTGCCAGCAGCCATAGACAGGATCACACTGAAGCTTTCTTT.